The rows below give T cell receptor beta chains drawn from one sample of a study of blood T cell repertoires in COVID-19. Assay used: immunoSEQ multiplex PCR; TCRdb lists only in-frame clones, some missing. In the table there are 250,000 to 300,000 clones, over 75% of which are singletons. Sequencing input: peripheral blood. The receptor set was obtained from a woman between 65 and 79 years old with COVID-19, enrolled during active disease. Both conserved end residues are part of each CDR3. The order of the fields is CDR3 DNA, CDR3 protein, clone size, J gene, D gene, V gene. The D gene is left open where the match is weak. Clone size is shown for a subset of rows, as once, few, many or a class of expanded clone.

TGTGCCAGCAGCCCTGGGGCTAGCGGGTACAATGAGCAGTTCTTC | CASSPGASGYNEQFF | - | TRBJ2-1 | TRBD2 | TRBV9
TGTGCCAGCAGAAGGACAGGAATTTATAGCAATCAGCCCCAGCATTTT | CASRRTGIYSNQPQHF | once | TRBJ1-5 | TRBD1 | TRBV27
TGTGCCAGCAGCAAAGGGGGATGGGAGGGGACCCACGAGCAGTACTTC | CASSKGGWEGTHEQYF | - | TRBJ2-7 | - | TRBV21-1
TGTGCCAGCAGCGTAAGGGGGGGCGATGAAAAACTGTTTTTT | CASSVRGGDEKLFF | - | TRBJ1-4 | - | TRBV9
TGTGCCAGCAGTCCCGGGACAGCCCACGCCTACGAGCAGTACTTC | CASSPGTAHAYEQYF | - | TRBJ2-7 | TRBD1 | TRBV28
TGTGCCAGCAGCTCGGGCCGGGAGGCTGGCTACACCTTC | CASSSGREAGYTF | few | TRBJ1-2 | - | TRBV7-8
TGTGCCAGCAGGAGACGGGCGGGAGACACTGAAGCTTTCTTT | CASRRRAGDTEAFF | - | TRBJ1-1 | - | TRBV27
TGTGCCAGCAGCCAGGGGTATGGCTACACCTTC | CASSQGYGYTF | once | TRBJ1-2 | - | TRBV6-5
TGTGCCAGCAAAACGGGGGGTACAGATACGCAGTATTTT | CASKTGGTDTQYF | - | TRBJ2-3 | TRBD2 | TRBV28
TGTGCCATCAGTGTCGGGGGAGCGGAAGAGACCCAGTACTTC | CAISVGGAEETQYF | - | TRBJ2-5 | - | TRBV10-3
TGTGCCAGCAGCCTAAGACAGGGCTCCTACGAGCAGTACTTC | CASSLRQGSYEQYF | - | TRBJ2-7 | TRBD1 | TRBV5-5
TGTGCCAGCAGCCAAGGGACAGGGGTAGTTTTGGGTCACAATGAGCAGTTCTTC | CASSQGTGVVLGHNEQFF | - | TRBJ2-1 | TRBD1 | TRBV3-1/TRBV3-2
TGTGCCAGCTTAGACAGGTTAGCCTACGAGCAGTACTTC | CASLDRLAYEQYF | - | TRBJ2-7 | - | TRBV2
TGTGCCACTCTACGGGTCCTGGGGAACACTGAAGCTTTCTTT | CATLRVLGNTEAFF | - | TRBJ1-1 | - | TRBV6-5
TGCGCCAGCAGCTGGGGGGGACTAGCGGAGTACAATGAGCAGTTCTTC | CASSWGGLAEYNEQFF | - | TRBJ2-1 | TRBD2 | TRBV5-1
TGCGCCAGCAGCTTGGGGGGGACACTTATGGGAGCCTACGAGCAGTACTTC | CASSLGGTLMGAYEQYF | once | TRBJ2-7 | - | TRBV5-1
TGTGCCAGCTCCCTTGGACAGGGGCGCAATGAGCAGTTCTTC | CASSLGQGRNEQFF | - | TRBJ2-1 | TRBD1 | TRBV18
TGTGCCAGCAGTAAGAGGGAGAACACTGAAGCTTTCTTT | CASSKRENTEAFF | - | TRBJ1-1 | - | TRBV27
TGTGCCAGCAGTGGACACTCCAGCAATCAGCCCCAGCATTTT | CASSGHSSNQPQHF | once | TRBJ1-5 | - | TRBV28
TGTGCCAGCAGCACCCGCTCCGGGACAGGGTCTAATTCACCCCTCCACTTT | CASSTRSGTGSNSPLHF | few | TRBJ1-6 | TRBD1 | TRBV5-5
TGTGCCAGCAGCCAAGATGCGGGGGGGGCTGGCTACACCTTC | CASSQDAGGAGYTF | - | TRBJ1-2 | - | TRBV3-1/TRBV3-2
TGCAGTGTCGGTAGGGACAGGGAGTACTTC | CSVGRDREYF | few | TRBJ2-7 | TRBD1 | TRBV20-1
TGCAGTGCCGTTAGAAACAATGAGCAGTTCTTC | CSAVRNNEQFF | - | TRBJ2-1 | - | TRBV20-1
TGTGCCAGCAGCTTAGCAGGGGACAGGGGGTTTGGAGATACGCAGTATTTT | CASSLAGDRGFGDTQYF | - | TRBJ2-3 | TRBD1 | TRBV7-9
TGTGCCAGCTCACCAGAGATCGGCTACACCTTC | CASSPEIGYTF | - | TRBJ1-2 | - | TRBV18
TGTGCCAGCAGTGAGGTGGGGAGCTCCTATAATTCACCCCTCCACTTT | CASSEVGSSYNSPLHF | - | TRBJ1-6 | - | TRBV2
TGTGCCAGAAGCTTGGTAACAGGAAGGAAGAGAGGCTCTGGAAACACCATATATTTT | CARSLVTGRKRGSGNTIYF | - | TRBJ1-3 | - | TRBV5-3
TGTGCCAGCAGCCATGGTCCCCCGGGGGTTTACAATGAGCAGTTCTTC | CASSHGPPGVYNEQFF | - | TRBJ2-1 | - | TRBV5-6
TGTGCCAGCAGCTCCCTCAGGGGGCACACTGAAGCTTTCTTT | CASSSLRGHTEAFF | few | TRBJ1-1 | TRBD1 | TRBV7-6
TGTGCCAGCAGCTACCCAACAGGCGGCAACACCGGGGAGCTGTTTTTT | CASSYPTGGNTGELFF | - | TRBJ2-2 | - | TRBV7-6
TGTGCCAGCAGCCGACTGGACAGAAGCACAGATACGCAGTATTTT | CASSRLDRSTDTQYF | - | TRBJ2-3 | - | TRBV3-1/TRBV3-2
TGCGCCAGCAGCCCTGGTCAGGGTGGGGTCACAGATACGCAGTATTTT | CASSPGQGGVTDTQYF | - | TRBJ2-3 | - | TRBV5-1
TGTGCCTGGAGTGTACTGGCCGGGGGTGAAGCTTTCTTT | CAWSVLAGGEAFF | - | TRBJ1-1 | - | TRBV30
TGTGCCAGCTCACCACTCCTGGAGGCAGATACGCAGTATTTT | CASSPLLEADTQYF | - | TRBJ2-3 | - | TRBV18
TGTGCCAGCAGCTTAGCTCTCACTGAAGCTTTCTTT | CASSLALTEAFF | few | TRBJ1-1 | - | TRBV7-9
TGTGCCATCAGCAGGGGTCCCTCCTACGAGCAGTACTTC | CAISRGPSYEQYF | - | TRBJ2-7 | - | TRBV10-3
TGCAGCGTTGATTCGGGAAATGAAAAACTGTTTTTT | CSVDSGNEKLFF | - | TRBJ1-4 | - | TRBV29-1
TGTGCCAGCAGTGCGGCGGGGGGCCCCAATTGGGATGAGCAGTTCTTC | CASSAAGGPNWDEQFF | - | TRBJ2-1 | TRBD2 | TRBV6-1
TGTGCCTGGAGGACTCCACAGGGGGTGGGTTCACCCCTCCACTTT | CAWRTPQGVGSPLHF | - | TRBJ1-6 | TRBD1 | TRBV30
TGCGCCAGCAGCGGAGGTTCTGGAAACACCATATATTTT | CASSGGSGNTIYF | - | TRBJ1-3 | - | TRBV4-3
TGTGCCAGCAGCTTAGGCCGGGAGGGGGGCACTGAAGCTTTCTTT | CASSLGREGGTEAFF | - | TRBJ1-1 | - | TRBV13
TGCGCCAGCCACCGGGATTGGAACACTGAAGCTTTCTTT | CASHRDWNTEAFF | - | TRBJ1-1 | - | TRBV5-1
TGTGCCAGCAGTTTAGGGGGAGCTGGGGAGACCCAGTACTTC | CASSLGGAGETQYF | - | TRBJ2-5 | - | TRBV6-2/TRBV6-3
TGTGCCAGCAGCTTAACTCCTAGCGGGGATGAGCAGTTCTTC | CASSLTPSGDEQFF | - | TRBJ2-1 | TRBD2 | TRBV7-3
TGTGCCAGCAGCTTAGCAGGGGGAGCCTACGAGCAGTACTTC | CASSLAGGAYEQYF | - | TRBJ2-7 | TRBD1 | TRBV11-2
TGTGCCTACCAGGGTTCCTACGAGCAGTACTTC | CAYQGSYEQYF | - | TRBJ2-7 | - | TRBV30
TGTGCCAGCAGCTTATCACCTCGACAGGGTGTGATGTACGAGCAGTACTTC | CASSLSPRQGVMYEQYF | - | TRBJ2-7 | TRBD1 | TRBV7-9
TGTGCCACCAGCAGAGATAGCCATGAGGACGAGCAGTACTTC | CATSRDSHEDEQYF | - | TRBJ2-7 | - | TRBV15
TGTGCCAGCTCACCATTACAAGTAGGGACAGGTGGGTTTGAAGCTTTCTTT | CASSPLQVGTGGFEAFF | - | TRBJ1-1 | TRBD1 | TRBV18
TGTGCCAGCAGCACCCTGGGGACAGGGGGCGAAGGAGGGGAGCTGTTTTTT | CASSTLGTGGEGGELFF | - | TRBJ2-2 | TRBD1 | TRBV9
TGTGCCTGGAGTGTTACAGGGGGGCCAGATACGCAGTATTTT | CAWSVTGGPDTQYF | - | TRBJ2-3 | TRBD1 | TRBV30
TGTGCCAGTACGGAGGCTAGCGGCGCCAAAAACATTCAGTACTTC | CASTEASGAKNIQYF | - | TRBJ2-4 | TRBD2 | TRBV19